These 26 T cell receptor beta chains came from one sample sequenced in a study of T-cell reconstitution after alpha-beta-depleted transplantation in children (dated by TCRdb to 2016 to 2017). To prepare the library, PCR was applied. Instrument used: Illumina HiSeq 2500. TCR library preparation used molecular barcoding, with unique molecular identifiers applied to normalize quantification of the TCRbeta repertoire. TCRdb trimmed the raw reads at Q25, called clones with MiXCR and kept productive beta chains. Under each unique CDR3 protein, matching rows form one entry showing the most common genes and DNA. Within this sample are hundreds of thousands of distinct CDR3 sequences, with roughly 15% of them counted one time only. 1.1% of the sample goes to the ten largest clones. Sequencing used PBMCs from the stem cell graft donor, obtained from the stem cell graft. The receptor source for this set is a human donor who donated a stem cell graft to a child with acute myeloid leukemia.

This clonotype came up a few times. The chain is built from TRBV7-2 and TRBJ2-7; D is unclear. Trimming left V 5 bases short and J 2 bases short, with 13 bases between. Per germline, CDR1 SGHTA and CDR2 FQGNSA. The CDR3 is made up of 14 amino acids. CDR3: CASSAGWEPYEQYF. In DNA, the CDR3 is TGTGCCAGCAGCGCCGGGTGGGAACCCTACGAGCAGTACTTC.

Ten or more counts support this clonotype. DNA for the CDR3: TGCAGCACGAGGGAGGGGGCGAGGGAGCAGTACGTC. Residues: CSTREGAREQYV. The gene calls are TRBV29-1 and TRBJ2-7; either TRBD1 or TRBD2 may fit D (7 bases each). CDR3 length equals 12 residues. V lost 8 bases, J lost 7 bases, and 18 bases lay in between. Germline CDR1 and CDR2: SQVTM and ANQGSEA.

The chain couples TRBV4-3 to TRBJ1-5, with D unclear. The CDR3 loop spans 16 amino acids. Trimming took off 0 bases at V and 5 bases at J, with 14 bases between the two ends. Germline V gene sequence: CDR1 LGHNA, CDR2 YSLEER. The CDR3 DNA reads as TGCGCCAGCAGCCAAGAGGCGGGGAGAGACGATCAGCCCCAGCATTTT. Protein sequence: CASSQEAGRDDQPQHF.

The chain couples TRBV20-1 to TRBJ1-5; 8 nucleotides agree with TRBD1. V lost 4 bases and J lost 6; bases outside the gene matches: 5. The CDR3 length is 13 residues. In germline, CDR1 is DFQATT, CDR2 SNEGSKA (reference sequence). The CDR3 protein is CSAKDRAAQPQHF. CDR3 DNA: TGCAGTGCTAAGGACAGGGCCGCTCAGCCCCAGCATTTT.

This clonotype was seen many times. The chain links TRBV20-1 to TRBJ2-5; D call uncertain. CDR1 DFQATT and CDR2 SNEGSKA come from the germline V gene (reference sequence). V lost 3 bases, J lost 5 bases, and 16 bases lay in between. The CDR3 has 14 residues. CDR3 nucleotide sequence: TGCAGTGCTAGGTTCCAAACACCGGCGGAGACCCAGTACTTC. As protein: CSARFQTPAETQYF.

This clonotype was found many times. J is TRBJ2-7 and V is TRBV29-1; 9 nucleotides match TRBD1. There are 11 residues in the CDR3. Germline CDR1 SQVTM, CDR2 ANQGSEA. Trimming cost V 8 bases and J 2 bases; bases outside gene matches: 1. CDR3 residues: CSYRGPYEQYF. CDR3 nucleotide sequence: TGCAGCTACAGGGGGCCCTACGAGCAGTACTTC.

This clonotype was observed a handful of times. The chain recombines TRBV5-6 with TRBJ2-1; 13 bases agree with TRBD2. This CDR3 is 17 amino acids long. Trimming at V came to 0 bases and at J to 9 bases, leaving 9 bases not matched to a gene. From germline, CDR1 is SGHDT and CDR2 YYEEEE. The CDR3 coding sequence is TGTGCCAGCAGCTTGGGATTAGGGACTAGCGGGGAAGTTGAGCAGTTCTTC. Its translation: CASSLGLGTSGEVEQFF.

This clonotype was counted at least ten times. The chain couples TRBV12-3 or TRBV12-4 to TRBJ1-2, with TRBD1 matching over 9 bases. There are 14 residues in the CDR3. The V and J ends lost 6 bases and 4 bases, in that order; junction bases with no gene match: 6. CDR3 sequence: CASSLGQGAYGYTF. DNA of the CDR3: TGTGCCAGCAGCTTGGGACAGGGAGCCTATGGCTACACCTTC.

There are many counts of this clonotype. The chain employs TRBV5-1 and TRBJ2-3; a possible D gene is TRBD2 (5 bases). Germline CDR1 and CDR2: SGHRS and YFSETQ. The CDR3 spans 13 residues. With 5 bases removed from V and 2 bases from J, the gap between germline ends came to 9 bases. The DNA of the CDR3 is TGCGCCAGCAGAGTCGGGGACACAGATACGCAGTATTTT. Its translation: CASRVGDTDTQYF.

This clonotype was detected only a few times. This chain links TRBV20-1 with TRBJ2-5; TRBD1 agrees at 11 bases. The V and J ends lost 5 bases and 5 bases, in that order; junction bases with no gene match: 10. CDR3 length: 15 amino acids. Germline lookup yields CDR1 DFQATT and CDR2 SNEGSKA (reference sequence). The CDR3: CSAVGTGGIRETQYF. DNA of the CDR3: TGCAGTGCTGTCGGGACAGGGGGAATCCGTGAGACCCAGTACTTC.

This clonotype came up many times. The chain carries TRBV6-1 and TRBJ2-2; TRBD1 is a possible D gene (6 bases). The germline V gene has CDR1 MNHNS and CDR2 SASEGT. The CDR3 is made up of 15 amino acids. V was cut by 6 bases and J by 5 bases, with 16 bases left in between. This CDR3 is CASSLTGSYTGELFF. CDR3 nucleotides: TGTGCCAGCAGCCTAACAGGGTCTTATACCGGGGAGCTGTTTTTT.

The V and J genes are TRBV4-2 and TRBJ2-2; TRBD2 might be the D (6 bases). Germline CDR1 reads LGHNA; CDR2 reads YNFKEQ. The CDR3 is 18 amino acids. V lost 4 bases and J 8 bases, leaving 26 bases between the germline ends. The CDR3 DNA is TGTGCCAGCAGCCCTTTAAACCGGGACTCCCTAAGTAAGGGGGAGCTGTTTTTT. Its protein product is CASSPLNRDSLSKGELFF.

This clonotype appeared a few times. This chain connects TRBV21-1 to TRBJ1-2. TRBV21-1 is designated a pseudogene. The CDR3 covers 14 residues. The CDR3 is CASSPRARRYGYTF. CDR3 DNA sequence: TGTGCCAGCAGCCCCCGTGCGAGGCGCTATGGCTACACCTTC.

This clonotype has at least ten counts. The genes are TRBV29-1 and TRBJ2-5, with a tentative D call TRBD1 (6 bases). V lost 7 bases, J lost 1 base, and 13 bases lay in between. The CDR3 totals 13 residues. The germline gives CDR1 SQVTM, CDR2 ANQGSEA. The CDR3 spells CSGQRQAQETQYF. CDR3 bases: TGCAGCGGCCAGAGACAGGCCCAAGAGACCCAGTACTTC.

This chain connects TRBV12-3 or TRBV12-4 to TRBJ2-1; 7 nucleotides align to TRBD1. The CDR3 spans 14 residues. V dropped 7 bases and J dropped 5; count of bases not matched to a gene: 8. CDR3 amino acids: CASTLTGLNNEQFF. The CDR3 coding sequence is TGTGCCAGCACCTTGACAGGGCTCAACAATGAGCAGTTCTTC.

This clonotype has ten or more counts. The chain is built from TRBV7-2 and TRBJ2-1, with 9 bases fitting TRBD1. Germline V gene lookup returns CDR1 SGHTA and CDR2 FQGNSA. The CDR3 consists of 14 residues. The trim removed 5 bases at V and 5 bases at J, leaving 4 bases unmatched. For the CDR3, the DNA is TGTGCCAGCAGCCTATGGACAGGGGACAATGAGCAGTTCTTC. Encoded protein: CASSLWTGDNEQFF.

This clonotype was counted between two and nine times. The chain uses TRBV28 and TRBJ1-2; TRBD1 aligns across 7 bases. V shed 7 bases and J 4 bases; nucleotides not matched to a gene: 18. CDR1 MDHEN and CDR2 SYDVKM come from the germline V gene. This CDR3 contains 17 residues. CDR3 nucleotide sequence: TGTGCCAGCAACACAAGGTTGGTGAAGACAGGGACCTATGGCTACACCTTC. Its protein product is CASNTRLVKTGTYGYTF.

V is TRBV30 and J is TRBJ2-1; possibly TRBD1 for D (5 bases). The V and J ends lost 4 bases and 2 bases respectively, with 9 bases between them. Germline V gene lookup returns CDR1 GTSNPN and CDR2 SVGIG (reference sequence). The CDR3 covers 13 residues. CDR3 residues: CAWKRTTYNEQFF. The CDR3 DNA reads as TGTGCCTGGAAACGGACAACCTACAATGAGCAGTTCTTC.

This clonotype came up many times. The J gene is TRBJ2-1, the V gene TRBV6-5; D might be TRBD2 (5 bases). CDR3 length: 14 residues. Germline V gives CDR1 MNHEY, CDR2 SVGAGI. The V and J ends lost 4 bases and 0 bases respectively, with 7 bases between them. The CDR3 nucleotides are TGTGCCAGCAGTTCGGGGAGCTCCTACAATGAGCAGTTCTTC. It codes for CASSSGSSYNEQFF.

The table lists this clonotype with many counts. The rearrangement joins TRBV29-1 to TRBJ1-2; no clear D. CDR1 is SQVTM, CDR2 ANQGSEA, per germline. This CDR3 is built from 13 residues. Deletions cut 1 base from V and 8 bases from J, with 14 bases between. The CDR3 is CSVEGVESSGYTF. The CDR3 DNA reads as TGCAGCGTTGAAGGGGTTGAGAGTAGCGGCTACACCTTC.

This clonotype has just a few counts. The CDR3 sequence is CASSYDSPGQPQHF. In DNA form, the CDR3 reads TGTGCCAGCAGTTACGACAGTCCAGGTCAGCCCCAGCATTTT. V usage is TRBV6-2 or TRBV6-3 and J usage is TRBJ1-5, with a tentative D call TRBD1 (5 bases). The V gene's germline CDR1 is MNHEY and CDR2 SVGEGT. V lost 2 bases and J 6 bases, leaving 11 bases between the germline ends. The CDR3 runs to 14 residues.

This clonotype was counted only a few times. The chain has TRBV2 and TRBJ1-2; a weak D match, TRBD1 (5 bases). Trimming pared 7 bases from V and 2 bases from J, leaving 11 bases between. The CDR3 is 13 amino acids. The V gene's germline CDR1 is SNHLY and CDR2 FYNNEI. CDR3 region: CASNRGKNYGYTF. The CDR3 region has the DNA TGTGCCAGCAACCGGGGGAAGAACTATGGCTACACCTTC.

This clonotype was seen ten or more times. The chain joins TRBV20-1 to TRBJ2-3; 9 positions agree with TRBD1. The J segment lost 2 bases and the V segment lost 6 bases, leaving 6 bases of the junction unmatched. The CDR3 has 14 amino acids. CDR1 is DFQATT, CDR2 SNEGSKA, per germline (reference sequence). The CDR3 DNA follows: TGCAGTGCCCGCCAACAGGGGGCCACAGATACGCAGTATTTT. Translated, it gives CSARQQGATDTQYF.

This clonotype showed up many times. The chain couples TRBV20-1 to TRBJ1-6; D ambiguous. This CDR3 is built from 16 residues. Germline CDR1 is DFQATT and CDR2 is SNEGSKA (reference sequence). Trimming took 3 bases from V and 1 from J, leaving 13 bases between them. CDR3 bases: TGCAGTGCTAGGGATTTAACGGGGTCCTATAATTCACCCCTCCACTTT. This sequence encodes CSARDLTGSYNSPLHF.

This clonotype was counted many times. V gene TRBV20-1 combines with J gene TRBJ2-7, with D hard to call. V lost 6 bases and J lost 0, with 6 bases in between. The germline gives CDR1 DFQATT, CDR2 SNEGSKA (reference sequence). The CDR3 runs to 11 residues. The CDR3 protein is CSAPDSYEQYF. The CDR3 bases are TGCAGTGCGCCAGACTCCTACGAGCAGTACTTC.

This clonotype was seen many times. V usage is TRBV20-1 and J usage is TRBJ2-5; 9 nucleotides align to TRBD2. The CDR3 is made up of 14 amino acids. Trimming cost V 4 bases and J 3 bases; bases outside gene matches: 6. Germline V CDR1 and CDR2: DFQATT, SNEGSKA (reference sequence). CDR3 in amino acids: CSANILAGKETQYF. The CDR3 DNA follows: TGCAGTGCTAACATTCTAGCGGGGAAAGAGACCCAGTACTTC.